A single sample gave rise to the 2 T cell receptor beta chains below, sequenced in a study of T-cell memory formation after mild COVID-19. TCRdb reprocessed the 5' RACE reads with MiXCR, giving one entry per CDR3 protein. The sample carries 550,000 to 700,000 distinct CDR3 sequences, about a sixth recorded once. The specimen sequenced was PBMCs or a T cell subset sorted from them (not recorded which). These TCRs come from an adult woman who had mild COVID-19 (a few samples of this study predate the infection). Cell type and time point are not known.

The V gene is TRBV7-2, the J gene TRBJ1-5, with a possible D match to TRBD1 (6 bases). The V gene's germline CDR1 is SGHTA and CDR2 FQGNSA. Deletions cut 5 bases from V and 7 bases from J, with 15 bases between. This CDR3 has 14 residues. The CDR3 sequence: CASSRPGTHQPQHF. CDR3 DNA: TGTGCCAGCAGCCGACCCGGGACACACCAGCCCCAGCATTTT.

The chain carries TRBV7-3 and TRBJ1-1, with a weak D call TRBD1 (5 bases). The germline V gene encodes CDR1 SGHTA and CDR2 FQGTGA. V lost 5 bases, J lost 5 bases, and 12 bases lay in between. This CDR3 spans 13 amino acids. The CDR3 sequence: CASSPPSGTEAFF. Written as DNA, the CDR3 is TGTGCCAGCAGCCCTCCGTCAGGGACTGAAGCTTTCTTT.